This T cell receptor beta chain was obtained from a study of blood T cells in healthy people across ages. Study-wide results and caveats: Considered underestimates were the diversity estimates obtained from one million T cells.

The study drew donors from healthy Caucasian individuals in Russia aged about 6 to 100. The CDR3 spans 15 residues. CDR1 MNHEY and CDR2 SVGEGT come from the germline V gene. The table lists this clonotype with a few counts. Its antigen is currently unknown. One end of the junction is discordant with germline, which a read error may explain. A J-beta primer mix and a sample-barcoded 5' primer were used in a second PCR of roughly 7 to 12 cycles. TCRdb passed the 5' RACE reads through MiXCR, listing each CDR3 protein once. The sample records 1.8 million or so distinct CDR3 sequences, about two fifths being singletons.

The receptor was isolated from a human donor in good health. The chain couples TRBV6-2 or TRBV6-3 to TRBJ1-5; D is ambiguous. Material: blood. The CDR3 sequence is CASSDSPRTNQPQHF. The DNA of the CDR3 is TGTGCCAGCAGTGACTCTCCGCGTACCAATCAGCCCCAGCATTTT.